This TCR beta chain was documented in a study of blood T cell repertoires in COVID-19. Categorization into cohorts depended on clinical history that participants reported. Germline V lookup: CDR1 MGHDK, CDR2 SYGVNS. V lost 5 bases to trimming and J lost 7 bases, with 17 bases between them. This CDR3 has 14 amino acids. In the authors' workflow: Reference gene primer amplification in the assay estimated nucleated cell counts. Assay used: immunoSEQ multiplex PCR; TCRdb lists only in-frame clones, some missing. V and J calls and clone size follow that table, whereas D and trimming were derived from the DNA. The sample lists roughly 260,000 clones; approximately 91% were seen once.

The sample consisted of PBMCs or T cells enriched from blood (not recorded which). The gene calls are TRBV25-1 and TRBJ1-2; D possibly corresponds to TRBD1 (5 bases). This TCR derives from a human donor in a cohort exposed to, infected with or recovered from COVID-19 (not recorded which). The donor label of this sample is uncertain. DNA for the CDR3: TGTGCCAGCAGTCCCCTAGGGGACTCGGGTGGCTACACCTTC. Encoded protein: CASSPLGDSGGYTF.